The present T cell receptor beta chain was sequenced within a study of cytomegalovirus exposure and HLA in healthy donors (TCRdb year 2017). Context from the whole study: An earlier analysis of approximately 590 of the donors reported more than 250 Gb of sequence data and around 110 million unique TCR beta sequences from about 200 million T cells. A separate validation cohort of roughly 110 different subjects was used in addition to the approximately 610-subject first cohort. Rather than using new phenotypic data, the later analysis identified candidate immune exposures from TCR beta sequences and from how often those sequences occurred across donors. To predict cytomegalovirus infection status, the study brought together high-throughput TCR immunosequencing, statistical association of individual TCRs with disease status, and machine learning. Of the 398 genotyped donors, 65% to 90% were placed in the genetic ancestry cluster associated with self-reported Caucasian donors. Around 320 gigabases of sequencing data and around 87 million unique TCR sequences were included in an early release covering under 650 HLA-typed donors. Donor age, sex, ethnicity and CMV serostatus were compiled alongside the repertoire data. Typing coverage differed by locus: A, B, C, DRB1 and DQB1 were typed in roughly 620-630 donors, DQA1 in 522, DPA1 in around 600, and DPB1 in about 450. Both class I and class II loci were covered by HLA typing, at four-digit resolution. An earlier analysis of roughly 580 of the donors used high-throughput TCR beta sequencing to judge whether each TCR beta V gene segment behaved as functional or pseudogenic. Because of strong linkage in the cohort, roughly five DR-DQ haplotypes were treated as single units for association and clustering. In a later genetic analysis, genome-wide SNP genotypes for about 65% of the roughly 700 donors were used, and that subset was treated as a discovery cohort. Every discovery cohort repertoire had been produced on one sequencing platform. The study was designed to test whether signatures of past pathogen exposure could be identified by cataloging public T cell receptors. A later analysis re-examined previously published TCR beta repertoires from more than 550 donors and added high-resolution HLA genotyping to investigate patterns of TCR occurrence. Using immunosequencing, the study profiled T cell repertoires from around 680 subjects and related those repertoires to cytomegalovirus serostatus. On average, over 200,000 unique TCR beta nucleotide sequences were sequenced per donor among fewer than 500 genotyped donors of the cohort, with roughly a sixth of those sequences being non-productive. What the research found in general, with its limitations: A group of highly shared sequence variants was considered likely to be a technical artifact of the sequencing pipeline. An association between a missense DCLRE1C variant and V-gene and J-gene trimming of TCR beta chains was found in a later genetic analysis and replicated in an independent cohort. Roughly uniform sequencing depth across donors was assumed in presence/absence analyses, although this assumption may not hold. The cohort was sequenced for TCR beta chains only, and without alpha or paired-chain data the features that could be detected were limited. In an earlier analysis of under 600 of the donors, most TCR beta V segments were observed in productive rearrangements about 87% or about 30% of the time, broadly matching IMGT annotations. The earlier analysis of around 600 of the donors excluded roughly 17 rarely observed V segments, including chromosome 9 orphons, because counts were too low. Some IMGT-functional V segments, including TRBV6-2 and TRBV6-3, could not be distinguished by the 87-base-pair reads and were therefore excluded. According to a later genetic analysis, donors in an Asian-associated ancestry cluster had fewer N-insertions in productive TCRs than the roughly 700-donor mean. When HLA alleles, especially DR and DQ, strongly co-occurred, attributing TCR associations to individual alleles was difficult. Three of the identified cytomegalovirus-associated TCR beta chains were confirmed in vitro to be specific for cytomegalovirus antigens. According to the authors, the approach could potentially be generalized to other disease states and immunological phenotypes. Because some donors lacked HLA typing at each locus, the association tests relied only on the typed subset. Specific HLA alleles were associated with 15,000 to 20,000 TCR beta sequences at a false discovery rate of 0.05 in a later analysis. Correlated functional status among segregating V segments might reflect linkage disequilibrium, but an unknown experimental factor could not be ruled out. In a later analysis, HLA-associated TCR beta chains showed more clonal expansion and lower generation probabilities than non-associated chains that were equally common. The study listed 150 to 200 TCR beta chains as associated with cytomegalovirus. A further reported finding was that TCR beta sequences accurately predicted the HLA-A and HLA-B alleles for most subjects in the first cohort. In a later analysis, TCR association rates were found to vary across HLA loci, with the most associated TCRs seen for DRB1 alleles and the fewest for HLA-C alleles. The classifier was reported to diagnose cytomegalovirus status with high specificity and sensitivity in both the original and validation cohorts. Several of the top co-occurrence clusters appeared to be linked to parvovirus B19, influenza, CMV and Epstein-Barr virus, according to a later analysis. CMV serostatus was the only immune exposure information available for the cohort. A later analysis found that most CMV-associated TCR beta chains appeared HLA-restricted, with HLA associations seemingly driven largely by CMV exposure. While some public TCRs were present in many individuals, most TCR sequences turned up only very rarely across donors.

The library was built by means of the immunoSEQ multiplex PCR assay. The multiplex PCR relied on a mix of 60 forward primers for TCR Vbeta segments and 13 reverse primers for TCR Jbeta segments. The CDR3 region of rearranged TCR beta genes was amplified from genomic DNA with a multiplex PCR assay. On the Illumina HiSeq System, the amplified TCR beta libraries were sequenced as 87-base-pair reads. The published analysis was carried out like this. In a later analysis, around 80 million unique TCR beta chains were counted across the roughly 670 repertoires, and approximately 11 million of these chains were shared by at least two donors. Raw reads were error-corrected and collapsed into unique sequences by a nearest-neighbor algorithm in which closely related sequences were merged to remove PCR and sequencing errors. V, D and J gene segments were assigned by aligning CDR3 sequences to IMGT reference sequences. For a sequence to be retained, a match of at least six nucleotides was required to both a V gene segment and a J gene segment. A rearrangement counted as productive if the CDR3 had no stop codons and remained in frame with V and J, and every other rearrangement counted as non-productive. Following IMGT convention, CDR3 was defined as the stretch from the second conserved V-encoded cysteine to the conserved J-encoded phenylalanine. The earlier analysis of about 620 of the donors excluded sequences that lacked an unambiguous match to a single V gene segment. An earlier analysis of a few hundred of the donors classified V segments as functional when productive rearrangements were above 56.7% and as segregating when the standard deviation between donors was above 5%. A statistical classification framework was developed to diagnose cytomegalovirus status using the catalog of TCR beta chain sequences. In a later analysis, TCR nucleotide sequences were compared against IMGT/GENE-DB human TR gene sequences so that V and J genes could be assigned. Using the TCRdist pipeline, a later analysis assigned CDR3 sequences along with most-parsimonious VDJ recombination scenarios. A later analysis defined each TCR beta chain by its CDR3 amino acid sequence plus V-gene family, and excluded reads lacking a unique V-gene family. A later analysis removed 550 to 650 highly shared, low-generation-probability nucleotide sequences to deal with suspected cross-contamination and a sequencing artifact. In a later analysis, a clonal expansion index was calculated for each public chain from normalized within-repertoire ranks of inferred template counts. In a later analysis, generation probabilities were computed with a VDJ recombination model fitted to out-of-frame rearrangements, and the resulting probabilities were checked against IGoR. In a later analysis, TCR-TCR, TCR-HLA and TCR-CMV co-occurrence was scored with hypergeometric tests, and a repertoire-size bias correction was applied to TCR pairs. In a later analysis, false discovery rates were estimated by permuting HLA or CMV assignments 20 times. In a later analysis, co-occurring TCRs were grouped using DBSCAN, and TCRdist sequence similarity was added for clustering within HLA-allele-positive subsets. For co-occurrence clustering, repertoires with fewer than 30,000 or more than 120,000 public chains were excluded, along with roughly 5 repertoires with anomalous nucleotide sharing. TCRdb limited this immuneACCESS table to in-frame rearrangements with V and J called. A share of clones is missing; checked studies link under half to unresolved V genes, and the rest is unexplained. That table is the source of V, J and clone size, and D and trimming were worked out from the DNA. The sample includes about 130,000 clones, with around 77% observed a single time. 2% of the sample lies in the top ten.

The cohort was made up of around 720 healthy bone marrow donors. All cohort members were sampled while nominally healthy, although unrecorded immune exposures were likely present. The donor tested CMV seronegative, placing the donor among the roughly 350 seronegative members of the cohort. A peripheral blood sample was provided by each donor, and peripheral blood mononuclear cells were used for TCR beta sequencing. Genomic DNA was extracted from the blood cell samples with the Qiagen DNeasy Blood Extraction Kit. Concerning this clone itself: Its antigen is still unknown. No much larger clone is present one base from it, and per-base qualities are unavailable.

V lost 1 base and J lost 3 bases; the stretch between them is 12 bases long. The germline V gene encodes CDR1 SGHVS and CDR2 FNYEAQ. From the cysteine through the phenylalanine, the CDR3 covers 15 amino acids. Left in the record is the CDR3 DNA by itself, 45 bases read in frame from the first base. Material: PBMCs. The TCR was taken from a man aged 25 to 45 in good health and CMV-seronegative. The sequence links TRBV7-6 to TRBJ1-1; matching of 6 bases hints at TRBD1 as the D gene. The bases are TGTGCCAGCAGCTTAGGGGCAGCAGGGGACACTGAAGCTTTCTTT. Its amino acids are CASSLGAAGDTEAFF. Where the CDR3 stops, the reference TRBV7-6 and TRBJ1-1 genes take over; the full variable domain is GAGVSQSPRYKVTKRGQDVALRCDPISGHVSLYWYRQALGQGPEFLTYFNYEAQQDKSGLPNDRFSAERPEGSISTLTIQRTEQRDSAMYRCASSLGAAGDTEAFFGQGTRLTVV.